This entry concerns a single TCR beta chain. Antigen specificity is unknown. V shed 1 base, J shed 10 bases, and the junction held 2 bases outside the gene matches. The CDR3 sequence is 12 residues long. Germline loops: CDR1 LNHNV, CDR2 YYDKDF (reference sequence). This sample stems from a study of cytomegalovirus exposure and HLA in healthy donors. Findings of the study overall: TCR beta chains numbering approximately 150 were designated cytomegalovirus-associated. Earlier analysis looked at TCR beta V segments, and most were productive about 87% or about 30% of the time.

With 60 Vbeta and 13 Jbeta primers, the PCR was carried out. Sequenced by immunoSEQ multiplex PCR; TCRdb stores in-frame clones only, minus some. The data contain over 80,000 clones, approximately 75% of them singletons. The chain recombines TRBV15 with TRBJ2-3, with 7 bases that match TRBD2. Material for sequencing was PBMCs. This TCR was recovered from a female donor in good health and CMV-seropositive. CDR3 region: CATSRASGAQYF. The CDR3 nucleotides read TGTGCCACCAGCAGAGCTAGCGGTGCGCAGTATTTT.